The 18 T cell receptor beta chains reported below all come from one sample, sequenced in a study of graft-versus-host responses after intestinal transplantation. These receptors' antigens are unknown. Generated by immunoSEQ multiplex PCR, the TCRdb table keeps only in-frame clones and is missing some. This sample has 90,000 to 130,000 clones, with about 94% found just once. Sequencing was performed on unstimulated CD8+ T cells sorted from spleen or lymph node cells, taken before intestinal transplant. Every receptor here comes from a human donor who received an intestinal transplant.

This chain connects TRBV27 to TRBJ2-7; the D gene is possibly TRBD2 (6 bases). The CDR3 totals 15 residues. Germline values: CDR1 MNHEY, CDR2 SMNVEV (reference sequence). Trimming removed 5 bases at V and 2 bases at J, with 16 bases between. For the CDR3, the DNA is TGTGCCAGCAGTCTTGGACTACCCGTGACCTACGAGCAGTACTTC. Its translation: CASSLGLPVTYEQYF.

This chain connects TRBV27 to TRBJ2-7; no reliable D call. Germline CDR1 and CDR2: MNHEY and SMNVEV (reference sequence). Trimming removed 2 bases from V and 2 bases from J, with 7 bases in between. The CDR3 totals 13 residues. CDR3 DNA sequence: TGTGCCAGCAGTTTAGGCCCCCCCTACGAGCAGTACTTC. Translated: CASSLGPPYEQYF.

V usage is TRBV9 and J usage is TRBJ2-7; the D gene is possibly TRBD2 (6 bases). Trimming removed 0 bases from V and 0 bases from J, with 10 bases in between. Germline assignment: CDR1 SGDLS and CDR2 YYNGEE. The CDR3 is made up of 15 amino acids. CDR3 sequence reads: CASSVGGVSSYEQYF. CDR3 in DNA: TGTGCCAGCAGCGTAGGGGGGGTAAGCTCCTACGAGCAGTACTTC.

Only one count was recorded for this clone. The CDR3 region is CASSPEDRVNEQFF. The CDR3 region has the DNA TGTGCCAGCAGCCCCGAAGACAGGGTGAATGAGCAGTTCTTC. The chain is built from TRBV28 and TRBJ2-1, with 7 bases that match TRBD1. This CDR3 comprises 14 residues. From germline, CDR1 is MDHEN and CDR2 SYDVKM. V shed 6 bases, J shed 7 bases, and the junction held 9 bases outside the gene matches.

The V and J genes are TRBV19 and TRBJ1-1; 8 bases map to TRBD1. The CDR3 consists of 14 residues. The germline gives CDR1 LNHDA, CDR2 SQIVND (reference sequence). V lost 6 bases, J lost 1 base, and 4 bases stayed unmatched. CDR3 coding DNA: TGTGCCAGTAGCGCGGGACAGGCGAACACTGAAGCTTTCTTT. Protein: CASSAGQANTEAFF.

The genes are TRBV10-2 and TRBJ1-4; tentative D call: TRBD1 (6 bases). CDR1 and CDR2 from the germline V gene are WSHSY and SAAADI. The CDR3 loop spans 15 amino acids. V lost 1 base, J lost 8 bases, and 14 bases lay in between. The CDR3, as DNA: TGCGCCAGCAGTGAGTTGTCCTCTGGGGGCGAAAAACTGTTTTTT. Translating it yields CASSELSSGGEKLFF.

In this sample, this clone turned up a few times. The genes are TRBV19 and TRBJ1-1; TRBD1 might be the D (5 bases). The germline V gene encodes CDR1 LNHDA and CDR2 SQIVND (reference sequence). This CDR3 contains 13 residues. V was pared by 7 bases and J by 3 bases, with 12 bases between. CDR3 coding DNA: TGTGCCAGTAATGGGGCTTTAGACACTGAAGCTTTCTTT. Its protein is CASNGALDTEAFF.

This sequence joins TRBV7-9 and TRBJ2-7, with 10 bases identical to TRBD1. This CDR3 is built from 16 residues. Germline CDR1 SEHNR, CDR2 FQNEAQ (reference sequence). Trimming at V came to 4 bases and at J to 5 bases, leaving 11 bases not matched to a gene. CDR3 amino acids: CASSSQAGQGKNEQYF. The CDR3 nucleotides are TGTGCCAGCAGCTCACAAGCGGGACAGGGGAAAAACGAGCAGTACTTC.

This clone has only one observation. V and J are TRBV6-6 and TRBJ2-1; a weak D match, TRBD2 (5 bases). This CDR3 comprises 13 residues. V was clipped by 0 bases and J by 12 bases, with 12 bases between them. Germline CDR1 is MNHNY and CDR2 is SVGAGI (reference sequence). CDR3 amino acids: CASSYSGSDWQFF. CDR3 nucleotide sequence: TGTGCCAGCAGTTACTCGGGGAGTGACTGGCAGTTCTTC.

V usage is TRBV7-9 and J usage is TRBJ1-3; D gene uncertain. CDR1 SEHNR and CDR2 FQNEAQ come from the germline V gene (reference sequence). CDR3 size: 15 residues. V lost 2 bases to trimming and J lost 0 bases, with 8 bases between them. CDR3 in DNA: TGTGCCAGCAGCTTACAGGAGCTCTCTGGAAACACCATATATTTT. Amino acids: CASSLQELSGNTIYF.

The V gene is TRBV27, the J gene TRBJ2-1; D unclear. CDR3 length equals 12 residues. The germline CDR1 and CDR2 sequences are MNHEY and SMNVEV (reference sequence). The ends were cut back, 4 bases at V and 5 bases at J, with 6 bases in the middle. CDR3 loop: CASSSQNNEQFF. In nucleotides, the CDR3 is TGTGCCAGCAGTTCGCAGAACAATGAGCAGTTCTTC.

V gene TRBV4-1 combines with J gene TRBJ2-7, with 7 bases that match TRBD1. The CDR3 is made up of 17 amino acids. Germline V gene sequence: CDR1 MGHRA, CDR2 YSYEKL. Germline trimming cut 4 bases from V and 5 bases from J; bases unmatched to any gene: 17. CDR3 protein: CASSPKEGAAPQDEQYF. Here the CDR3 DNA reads TGCGCCAGCAGCCCCAAAGAGGGGGCCGCCCCTCAGGACGAGCAGTACTTC.

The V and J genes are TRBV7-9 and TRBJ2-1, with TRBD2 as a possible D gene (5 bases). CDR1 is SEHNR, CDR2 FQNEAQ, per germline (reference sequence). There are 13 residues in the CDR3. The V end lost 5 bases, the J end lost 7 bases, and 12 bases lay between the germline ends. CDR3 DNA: TGTGCCAGCAGCCCCGGACGGACTAATGAGCAGTTCTTC. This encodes CASSPGRTNEQFF.

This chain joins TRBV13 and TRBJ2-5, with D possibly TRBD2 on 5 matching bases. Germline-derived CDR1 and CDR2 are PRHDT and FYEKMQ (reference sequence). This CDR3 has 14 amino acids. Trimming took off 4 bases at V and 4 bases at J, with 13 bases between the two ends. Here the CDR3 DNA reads TGTGCCAGCAGCTCCGGGAAGATAGGAGAGACCCAGTACTTC. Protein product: CASSSGKIGETQYF.

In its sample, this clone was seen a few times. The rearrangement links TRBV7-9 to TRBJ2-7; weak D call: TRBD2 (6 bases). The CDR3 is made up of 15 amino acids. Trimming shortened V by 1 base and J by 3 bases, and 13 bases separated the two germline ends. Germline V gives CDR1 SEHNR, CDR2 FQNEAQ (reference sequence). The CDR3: CASSLGEGGGYEQYF. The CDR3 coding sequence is TGTGCCAGCAGCTTAGGTGAGGGAGGAGGCTACGAGCAGTACTTC.

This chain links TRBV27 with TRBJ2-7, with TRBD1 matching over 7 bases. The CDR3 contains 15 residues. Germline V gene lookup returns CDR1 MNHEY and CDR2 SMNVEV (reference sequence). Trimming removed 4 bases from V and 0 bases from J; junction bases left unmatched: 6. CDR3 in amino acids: CASSYTGASSYEQYF. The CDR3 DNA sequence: TGTGCCAGCAGTTATACAGGGGCGAGCTCCTACGAGCAGTACTTC.

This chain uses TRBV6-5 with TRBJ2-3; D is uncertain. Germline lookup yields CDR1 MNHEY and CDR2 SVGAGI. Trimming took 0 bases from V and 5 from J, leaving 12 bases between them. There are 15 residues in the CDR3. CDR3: CASSYSLSSGDTQYF. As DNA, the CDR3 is TGTGCCAGCAGTTACTCCCTCTCCAGTGGAGATACGCAGTATTTT.

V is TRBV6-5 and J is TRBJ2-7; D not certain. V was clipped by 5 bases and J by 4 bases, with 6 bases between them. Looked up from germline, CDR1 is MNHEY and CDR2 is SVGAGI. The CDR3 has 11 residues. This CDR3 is CASSTPYEQYF. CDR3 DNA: TGTGCCAGCAGTACCCCTTACGAGCAGTACTTC.